These T cell receptor beta chains were read from a single sample in a study of glioma-infiltrating T cells after dendritic cell vaccination. Generated by immunoSEQ multiplex PCR, the TCRdb table keeps only in-frame clones and is missing some. The sample holds fewer than 75,000 clones, 85% seen once. The source was blood, collected after dendritic cell vaccination. These receptors were obtained from a human donor with glioblastoma. Both conserved end residues are part of each CDR3. Fields, in order: clone size, D gene, J gene, V gene, CDR3 protein, CDR3 DNA. The D gene is left open where the match is weak. Expanded clones are given a class, and other clones once, few, many or no size at all.

size: -; D: -; J: TRBJ1-2; V: TRBV9; CDR3: CASSAQGGWYGYTF; DNA: TGTGCCAGCAGCGCACAGGGTGGTTGGTATGGCTACACCTTC
size: -; D: TRBD2; J: TRBJ2-1; V: TRBV10-3; CDR3: CAIRPRTTGTSGGDNEQFF; DNA: TGTGCCATCAGACCTAGGACGACCGGGACTAGCGGGGGAGACAATGAGCAGTTCTTC
size: -; D: -; J: TRBJ2-3; V: TRBV4-1; CDR3: CASSPMGGGGIVTDTQYF; DNA: TGCGCCAGCAGCCCGATGGGGGGGGGCGGGATAGTCACAGATACGCAGTATTTT
size: -; D: -; J: TRBJ2-7; V: TRBV7-6; CDR3: CASSPTGIYEQYF; DNA: TGTGCCAGCAGCCCTACAGGGATTTACGAGCAGTACTTC
size: -; D: TRBD1; J: TRBJ1-4; V: TRBV7-8; CDR3: CASSFTGTGIEKLFF; DNA: TGTGCCAGCAGCTTCACCGGGACAGGGATCGAAAAACTGTTTTTT
size: -; D: TRBD2; J: TRBJ2-1; V: TRBV2; CDR3: CASMVSSGRDEQFF; DNA: TGTGCCAGCATGGTGTCTAGCGGTCGAGATGAGCAGTTCTTC
size: -; D: -; J: TRBJ1-4; V: TRBV30; CDR3: CASGPGGEKLFF; DNA: TGTGCCTCAGGACCTGGAGGTGAAAAACTGTTTTTT
size: -; D: -; J: TRBJ2-3; V: TRBV11-3; CDR3: CASSPLSTDTQYF; DNA: TGTGCCAGCAGCCCCCTTAGCACAGATACGCAGTATTTT
size: -; D: -; J: TRBJ2-7; V: TRBV6-5; CDR3: CASSYGRVSYEQYF; DNA: TGTGCCAGCAGTTACGGCAGGGTGTCCTACGAGCAGTACTTC
size: -; D: -; J: TRBJ2-5; V: TRBV5-1; CDR3: CASSSSSGNQETQYF; DNA: TGCGCCAGCAGCTCCTCCAGCGGAAACCAAGAGACCCAGTACTTC
size: -; D: -; J: TRBJ2-7; V: TRBV4-2; CDR3: CASSQETAHSYEQYF; DNA: TGTGCCAGCAGCCAAGAGACAGCCCACTCCTACGAGCAGTACTTC
size: -; D: TRBD2; J: TRBJ2-3; V: TRBV7-2; CDR3: CASSLAVLAGARRADTQYF; DNA: TGTGCCAGCAGCTTAGCGGTTCTAGCGGGGGCCCGGAGGGCAGATACGCAGTATTTT
size: -; D: -; J: TRBJ1-2; V: TRBV30; CDR3: CAWSEDSDYGYTF; DNA: TGTGCCTGGAGTGAAGACAGCGACTATGGCTACACCTTC
size: -; D: TRBD1; J: TRBJ1-1; V: TRBV2; CDR3: CASSGDRGRTEAFF; DNA: TGTGCCAGCAGTGGGGACAGGGGGCGGACTGAAGCTTTCTTT
size: -; D: -; J: TRBJ1-1; V: TRBV5-1; CDR3: CASSPTGGGSEAFF; DNA: TGCGCCAGCAGCCCTACTGGTGGAGGGTCTGAAGCTTTCTTT
size: -; D: TRBD1; J: TRBJ2-2; V: TRBV7-2; CDR3: CASSRDRVAGELFF; DNA: TGTGCCAGCAGTAGGGACAGGGTGGCCGGGGAGCTGTTTTTT
size: -; D: -; J: TRBJ1-3; V: TRBV30; CDR3: CAWRLGNTIYF; DNA: TGTGCCTGGAGGCTAGGTAACACCATATATTTT
size: once; D: -; J: TRBJ2-7; V: TRBV5-6; CDR3: CASSLEGAIYEQYF; DNA: TGTGCCAGCAGCTTGGAAGGGGCCATCTACGAGCAGTACTTC
size: few; D: -; J: TRBJ1-4; V: TRBV4-1; CDR3: CASSQGVANEKLFF; DNA: TGCGCCAGCAGCCAAGGGGTAGCGAATGAAAAACTGTTTTTT
size: -; D: -; J: TRBJ2-1; V: TRBV7-3; CDR3: CASSPQPSSNEQFF; DNA: TGTGCCAGCAGCCCCCAACCTAGTTCCAATGAGCAGTTCTTC
size: -; D: TRBD1; J: TRBJ1-6; V: TRBV6-5; CDR3: CASSKTGGYTPPLHF; DNA: TGTGCCAGCAGTAAAACAGGGGGCTACACACCACCCCTCCACTTT
size: -; D: TRBD1; J: TRBJ2-7; V: TRBV10-3; CDR3: CAISEPGTGVYEQYF; DNA: TGTGCCATCAGTGAGCCCGGGACAGGGGTCTACGAGCAGTACTTC
size: -; D: -; J: TRBJ2-7; V: TRBV19; CDR3: CASSIGDRPSYEQYF; DNA: TGTGCCAGTAGTATAGGCGACAGGCCCTCCTACGAGCAGTACTTC
size: few; D: -; J: TRBJ1-3; V: TRBV5-6; CDR3: CASSLYSGNTIYF; DNA: TGTGCCAGCAGCTTGTACAGTGGAAATACCATATATTTT
size: few; D: TRBD2; J: TRBJ2-5; V: TRBV7-6; CDR3: CASIERGGGETQYF; DNA: TGTGCCAGCATCGAGCGGGGGGGCGGAGAGACCCAGTACTTC
size: -; D: TRBD2; J: TRBJ2-5; V: TRBV9; CDR3: CASSRDRGGETQYF; DNA: TGTGCCAGCAGCCGCGATCGCGGGGGGGAGACCCAGTACTTC
size: -; D: -; J: TRBJ1-2; V: TRBV7-2; CDR3: CASSSSGGYTF; DNA: TGTGCCAGCAGCTCTTCGGGTGGCTACACCTTC
size: -; D: TRBD1; J: TRBJ1-1; V: TRBV18; CDR3: CASSPRQGTNTEAFF; DNA: TGTGCCAGCTCACCAAGACAGGGGACGAACACTGAAGCTTTCTTT
size: -; D: -; J: TRBJ2-2; V: TRBV5-1; CDR3: CASSLGGARTGELFF; DNA: TGCGCCAGCAGTCTTGGGGGGGCGAGGACCGGGGAGCTGTTTTTT